These T cell receptor beta chains were read from a single sample in a study of cytomegalovirus exposure and HLA in healthy donors. Using immunoSEQ multiplex PCR, the repertoire was profiled, and TCRdb retains in-frame clones only, with some absent. The table lists over 250,000 clones, approximately 86% of them singletons. Sample: PBMCs. The receptors stem from a woman between 18 and 29 years old in good health and CMV-seronegative. Both conserved end residues are part of each CDR3. The D gene is left open where the match is weak. A row's size may be missing; if present it is once, few, many or a size class.

TRBD2 TRBJ2-7 - TRBV27 TGTGCCAGCAGTCCTGGGACTAGCGGGAGAGTTTACTACGAGCAGTACTTC CASSPGTSGRVYYEQYF
- TRBJ1-2 - TRBV7-3 TGTGCCAGCAGCTCGTCAGGGCCTGCTAACTATGGCTACACCTTC CASSSSGPANYGYTF
TRBD2 TRBJ2-1 - TRBV5-1 TGCGCCAGCAGCCCACACTATTTAGCGGGAGGGAATGAGCAGTTCTTC CASSPHYLAGGNEQFF
TRBD1 TRBJ2-7 - TRBV7-2 TGTGCCAGCAGCTTAGATCCGGGACAGGACTACGAGCAGTACTTC CASSLDPGQDYEQYF
TRBD1 TRBJ1-1 - TRBV30 TGTGCCTTGGGACAGACCCTAGTTGAAGCTTTCTTT CALGQTLVEAFF
- TRBJ2-7 - TRBV9 TGTGCCAGCAGCGCCGAGGGGGTAGGGGGCGAGCAGTACTTC CASSAEGVGGEQYF
TRBD2 TRBJ2-1 - TRBV19 TGTGCCAGTAGTATAGCTGCTAGCGGATACAATGAGCAGTTCTTC CASSIAASGYNEQFF
- TRBJ2-7 few TRBV19 TGTGCCAGTGCGGCCGGAGTCTACGAGCAGTACTTC CASAAGVYEQYF
TRBD2 TRBJ2-5 once TRBV4-1 TGCGCCAGCAGCCAGGGACTAGCCGAGACCCAGTACTTC CASSQGLAETQYF
- TRBJ1-1 - TRBV7-9 TGTGCCAGCAGCCTCACGAGGCCCCTTGACGCTTTCTTT CASSLTRPLDAFF
- TRBJ2-1 - TRBV7-9 TGTGCCAGCAGCGATGATAGTGAGCAGTTCTTC CASSDDSEQFF
TRBD2 TRBJ2-1 - TRBV7-2 TGTGCCAGCAGCTTAGATATAGCGGGGTCGCCCTACAATGAGCAGTTCTTC CASSLDIAGSPYNEQFF
- TRBJ2-6 - TRBV28 TGTGCCAGCAGTTTGGGGGGGCATTGGAGCTCTGGGGCCAACGTCCTGACTTTC CASSLGGHWSSGANVLTF
- TRBJ1-1 - TRBV2 TGTGCCAGCAGTGAAATCCCCCAGAACACTGAAGCTTTCTTT CASSEIPQNTEAFF
- TRBJ1-5 few TRBV5-6 TGTGCCAGCCACCCCAGTGATAGCAATCAGCCCCAGCATTTT CASHPSDSNQPQHF
- TRBJ2-1 - TRBV13 TGTGCCAGCAGCACCCTAGGGGCAGTCTACAATGAGCAGTTCTTC CASSTLGAVYNEQFF
TRBD2 TRBJ2-7 - TRBV11-3 TGTGCCAGCAGCTCCGAACGTGGGTCAGGGACTAGCGGGTCCTACGAGCAGTACTTC CASSSERGSGTSGSYEQYF
- TRBJ2-7 - TRBV9 TGTGCCAGCAGCGTAGACAGCAGATCCTCTCCCCCCCAGTACTTC CASSVDSRSSPPQYF
TRBD1 TRBJ1-6 - TRBV5-1 TGCGCCAGCAGTCCCACGACAGGGGCGGGTTCACCCCTCCACTTT CASSPTTGAGSPLHF
- TRBJ1-5 - TRBV7-8 TGTGCCAGCAGCCACAGGACGGAGCCCCTTTTCGGTCAGCCCCAGCATTTT CASSHRTEPLFGQPQHF
TRBD2 TRBJ2-1 - TRBV5-6 TGTGCCAGCAGCTGGACGGGGACTAGCGGGCGCTACAATGAGCAGTTCTTC CASSWTGTSGRYNEQFF
TRBD2 TRBJ2-2 - TRBV27 TGTGCCAGCAGTTTACGGCCGGGACTAGCGGGGGGCGGGACCGGGGAGCTGTTTTTT CASSLRPGLAGGGTGELFF
TRBD1 TRBJ2-2 - TRBV28 TGTGCCAGCAAAAGGGACAGGCGAACCGGGGAGCTGTTTTTT CASKRDRRTGELFF
- TRBJ1-5 - TRBV6-1 TGTGCCAGCAGTCCAAGCCGGGTAGAGCAGCCCCAGCATTTT CASSPSRVEQPQHF
- TRBJ2-1 - TRBV25-1 TGTGCCAGCAGTATAGATACCTACAATGAGCAGTTCTTC CASSIDTYNEQFF
TRBD1 TRBJ1-1 - TRBV5-1 TGCGCCAGCAGCAGCGGACAGGAGAACACTGAAGCTTTCTTT CASSSGQENTEAFF
TRBD1 TRBJ2-5 - TRBV18 TGTGCCAGCTCACCACCGGACAGGGCACAGACCCAGTACTTC CASSPPDRAQTQYF
- TRBJ1-1 once TRBV9 TGTGCCAGCAGCCCTACCTGGGGCCACGGTGAAGCTTTCTTT CASSPTWGHGEAFF
- TRBJ2-7 - TRBV28 TGTGCCAGCAGTTCGACCGGGACACTCGACTACGAGCAGTACTTC CASSSTGTLDYEQYF
TRBD1 TRBJ1-2 - TRBV28 TGTGCCAGCAGAATCTCAGGGGGCGCCGGTGGCTACACCTTC CASRISGGAGGYTF
- TRBJ1-1 - TRBV7-9 TGTGCCACGGGACATACGAACACTGAAGCTTTCTTT CATGHTNTEAFF
TRBD1 TRBJ2-5 - TRBV5-1 TGCGCCAGCAGCTTGGGGAGACAGGGGGGAGAGACCCAGTACTTC CASSLGRQGGETQYF